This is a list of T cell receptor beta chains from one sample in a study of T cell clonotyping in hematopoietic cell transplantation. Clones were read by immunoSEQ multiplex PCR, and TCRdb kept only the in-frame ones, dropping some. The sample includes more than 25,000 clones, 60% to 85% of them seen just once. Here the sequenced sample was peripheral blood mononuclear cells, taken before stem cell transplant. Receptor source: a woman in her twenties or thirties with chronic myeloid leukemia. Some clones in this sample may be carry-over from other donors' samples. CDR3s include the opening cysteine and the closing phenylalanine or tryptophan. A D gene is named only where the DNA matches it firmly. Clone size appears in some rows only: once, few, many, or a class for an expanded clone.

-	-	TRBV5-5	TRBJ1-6	TGTGCCAGCAGCTTGGTATGGGGGGTTGATTCACCCCTCCACTTT	CASSLVWGVDSPLHF
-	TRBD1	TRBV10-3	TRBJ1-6	TGTGCCATCAGTGAGTCCGAAGCAGGGACAGGAGTCCTCCACTTT	CAISESEAGTGVLHF
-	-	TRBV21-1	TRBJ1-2	TGTGCCAGCAGCAATTCGGGGAATAACTATGGCTACACCTTC	CASSNSGNNYGYTF
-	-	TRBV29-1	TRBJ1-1	TGCAGCGTCTGGGGCAGCATGAGGACTGAAGCTTTCTTT	CSVWGSMRTEAFF
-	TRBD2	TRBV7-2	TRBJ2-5	TGTGCCAGCAGCGCAGCGGGGGGGCGGGAGACCCAGTACTTC	CASSAAGGRETQYF
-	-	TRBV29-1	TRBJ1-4	TGCAGCGTTGATAGATTTGCAACTAATGAAAAACTGTTTTTT	CSVDRFATNEKLFF
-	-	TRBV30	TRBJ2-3	TGTGCCTGGAGGGGGGGCAACACAGATACGCAGTATTTT	CAWRGGNTDTQYF
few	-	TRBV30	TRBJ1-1	TGTGCCTGGAGTGGTAGAGTGAACACTGAAACTTTCTTT	CAWSGRVNTETFF
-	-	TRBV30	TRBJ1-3	TGTGCCTGGAGTACAGGCGTGACCTCTGGAAACACCATATATTTT	CAWSTGVTSGNTIYF
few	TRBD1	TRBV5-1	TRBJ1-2	TGCGCCAGCAGCCCACAGGGGGTAGACTATGGCTACACCTTC	CASSPQGVDYGYTF
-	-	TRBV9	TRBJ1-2	TGTGCCAGCAGCGCGCACCCACAGGGTAAGGGTGGCTACACCTTC	CASSAHPQGKGGYTF
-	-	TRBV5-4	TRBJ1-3	TGTGCCAGCAGCTTGGCAGGGATGGGAAACACCATATATTTT	CASSLAGMGNTIYF
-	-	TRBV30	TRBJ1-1	TGTGCCTGTGGTGCGGGGGGTCTGACTGAAGCTTTCTTT	CACGAGGLTEAFF
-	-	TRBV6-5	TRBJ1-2	TGTGCCAGCAGTCCGACAGGAACCTATGGCTACACCTTC	CASSPTGTYGYTF
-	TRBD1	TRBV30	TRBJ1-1	TGTGCCTGGAGTGTTTGGCAGGGGGGCACTGAAGCTTTCTTT	CAWSVWQGGTEAFF
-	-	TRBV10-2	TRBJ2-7	TGCGCCAGCAGGGACTACGAGCAGTACTTC	CASRDYEQYF
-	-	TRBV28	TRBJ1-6	TGTGCCAGCGATGGGAATAATTCACCCCTCCACTTT	CASDGNNSPLHF
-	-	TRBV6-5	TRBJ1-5	TGTGCCAGCAGGGTTGGAAGCAATCAGCCCCAGCATTTT	CASRVGSNQPQHF
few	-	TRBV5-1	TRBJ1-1	TGCGCCACCTCCATAGCGAACACTGAAGCTTTCTTT	CATSIANTEAFF
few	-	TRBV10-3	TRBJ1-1	TGTGCCATCAGTGAGGCACTGCGACACAGGAACACTGAAGCTTTCTTT	CAISEALRHRNTEAFF
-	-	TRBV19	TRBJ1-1	TGTGCCAGTACCCCCCGGAGGGGAATCACTGAAGCTTTCTTT	CASTPRRGITEAFF
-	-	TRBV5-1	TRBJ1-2	TGCGCCAGCAGCTTCGGGGGGTATGATGGCTACACCTTC	CASSFGGYDGYTF
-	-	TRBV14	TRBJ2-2	TGTGCCAGCAGCCGCTCAAGGGTTGGAGCGAACACCGGGGAGCTGTTTTTT	CASSRSRVGANTGELFF
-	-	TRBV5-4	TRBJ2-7	TGTGCCAGCAGCTTGCGTGGAGGGACCTTCAACGAGCAGTACTTC	CASSLRGGTFNEQYF
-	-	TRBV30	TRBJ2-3	TGTGCCTGGAGGCCCCGGGGGCTCACAGATACGCAGTATTTT	CAWRPRGLTDTQYF
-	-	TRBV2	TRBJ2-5	TGTGCCAGCAGGTGGGGACCTCAAGAGACCCAGTACTTC	CASRWGPQETQYF
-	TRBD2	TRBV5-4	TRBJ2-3	TGTGCCAGCAGCCCTAGCGGGGTAGATACGCAGTATTTT	CASSPSGVDTQYF
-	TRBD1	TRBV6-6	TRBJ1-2	TGTGCCAGCAGCCAACAGGGGGGAAACACCTTC	CASSQQGGNTF
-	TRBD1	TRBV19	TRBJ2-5	TGTGCCAGTAGTATTACAGGGGGCAGGGAGACCCAGTACTTC	CASSITGGRETQYF
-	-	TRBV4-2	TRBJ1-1	TGTGCCAGCAGCGGGGGGGGGCTGAACACTGAAGCTTTCTTT	CASSGGGLNTEAFF
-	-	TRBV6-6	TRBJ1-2	TGTGCCAGCAGTTATCAGGGGTCCTATGGCTACACCTTC	CASSYQGSYGYTF
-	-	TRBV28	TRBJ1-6	TGTGCCAGCAGTTTACGGGCGCCGATTTCACCCCTCCACTTT	CASSLRAPISPLHF
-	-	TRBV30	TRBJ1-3	TGTGCCTGGGAGGTGTCAAGCCAGAGGTCTGGAAACACCATATATTTT	CAWEVSSQRSGNTIYF
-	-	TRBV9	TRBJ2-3	TGTGCCAGCAGCGTATCCGGGGGGCTGACAGATACGCAGTATTTT	CASSVSGGLTDTQYF
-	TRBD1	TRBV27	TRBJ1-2	TGTGCCAGCAGTCCCGGGACAGTCAATGGCTACACCTTC	CASSPGTVNGYTF
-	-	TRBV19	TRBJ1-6	TGTGCCAGTAGTATAGCCAGGGGAACGGGAAATTCACCCCTCCACTTT	CASSIARGTGNSPLHF
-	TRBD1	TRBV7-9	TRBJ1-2	TGTGCCAGCAGCTCAGGCCTAGGGGGCGCGGGTAACTATGGCTACACCTTC	CASSSGLGGAGNYGYTF
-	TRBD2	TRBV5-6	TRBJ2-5	TGTGCCAGCAAAAGTCTAGCGGAAGAGACCCAGTACTTC	CASKSLAEETQYF
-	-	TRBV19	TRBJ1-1	TGTGCCAGTAGTATCAGGGGTGAGGGGATGAACACTGAAGCTTTCTTT	CASSIRGEGMNTEAFF
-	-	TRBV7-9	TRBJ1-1	TGTGCCAGCAGCCCGGGACGGAAAACTGAAGCTTTCTTT	CASSPGRKTEAFF
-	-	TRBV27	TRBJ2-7	TGTGCCAGCAGTTTATCGGACGGCATCTACGAGCAGTACTTC	CASSLSDGIYEQYF
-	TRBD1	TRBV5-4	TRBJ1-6	TGTGCCAGCAGCCCGCGGGACAGGGGCCTTAATTCACCCCTCCACTTT	CASSPRDRGLNSPLHF
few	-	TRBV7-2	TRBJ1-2	TGTGCCAGCAGCCCAGGACTATACACGGACGGCTACACCTTC	CASSPGLYTDGYTF
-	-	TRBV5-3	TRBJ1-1	TGTGCCAGAAGCTTGCGGGCGGCTGAAGCTTTCTTT	CARSLRAAEAFF
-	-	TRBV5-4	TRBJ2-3	TGTGCCAGCAGCTTGTGGGGATCGGATACACAGTATTTT	CASSLWGSDTQYF
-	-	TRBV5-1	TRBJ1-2	TGCGCCAGCAGCTCCCCCCGCGGCTACACCTTC	CASSSPRGYTF
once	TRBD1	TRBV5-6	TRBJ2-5	TGTGCCAGCAGCTTATTAGGACAGGGGGCCAGGGAGACCCAGTACTTC	CASSLLGQGARETQYF
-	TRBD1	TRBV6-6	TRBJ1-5	TGTGCCAGCAGGGGACGCGGGACAGGGACGAATCAGCCCCAGCATTTT	CASRGRGTGTNQPQHF
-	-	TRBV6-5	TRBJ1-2	TGTGCCAGCAGTCCGGGGGGCTTCTATGGCTACACCTTC	CASSPGGFYGYTF
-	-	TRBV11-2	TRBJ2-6	TGTGCCAGCAGCTTCCAGGGTAGTGGGGCCAACGTCCTGACTTTC	CASSFQGSGANVLTF
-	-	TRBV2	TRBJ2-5	TGTGCCAGCAGCGGGCGGGAGACCCAGTACTTC	CASSGRETQYF
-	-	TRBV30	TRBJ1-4	TGTGCCTGGAGTGTACTGGGTGAAAAACTGTTTTTT	CAWSVLGEKLFF
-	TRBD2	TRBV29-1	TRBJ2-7	TGCAGCGCGGCGGGGGTGGACGAGCAGTACTTC	CSAAGVDEQYF
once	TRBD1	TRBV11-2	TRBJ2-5	TGTGCCAGCAGCTCGGGACAGTCAATTCAAGAGACCCAGTACTTC	CASSSGQSIQETQYF